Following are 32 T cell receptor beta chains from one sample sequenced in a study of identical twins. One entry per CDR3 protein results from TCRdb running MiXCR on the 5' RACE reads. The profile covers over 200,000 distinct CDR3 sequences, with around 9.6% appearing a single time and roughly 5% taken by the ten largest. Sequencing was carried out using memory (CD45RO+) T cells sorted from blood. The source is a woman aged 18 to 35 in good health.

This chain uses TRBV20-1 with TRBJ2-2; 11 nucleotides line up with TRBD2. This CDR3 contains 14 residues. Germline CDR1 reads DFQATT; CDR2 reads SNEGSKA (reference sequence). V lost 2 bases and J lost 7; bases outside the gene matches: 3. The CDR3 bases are TGCAGTGCTAGACTAGCGGGAGGAGACGGGGAGCTGTTTTTT. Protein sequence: CSARLAGGDGELFF.

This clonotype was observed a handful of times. CDR3 DNA sequence: TGTGCCAGCAGCGCCAGGGCGTCCTATAATTCACCCCTCCACTTT. It yields the protein CASSARASYNSPLHF. The chain combines TRBV9 with TRBJ1-6; D possibly corresponds to TRBD1 (5 bases). CDR1 is SGDLS and CDR2 is YYNGEE in the germline V gene. The CDR3 has 15 residues. V dropped 3 bases and J dropped 1 base, with 8 bases sitting between them.

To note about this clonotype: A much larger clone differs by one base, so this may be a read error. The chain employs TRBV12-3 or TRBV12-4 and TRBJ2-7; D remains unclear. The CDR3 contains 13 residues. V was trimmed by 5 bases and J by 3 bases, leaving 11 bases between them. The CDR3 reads CASSRRDFYEQYF. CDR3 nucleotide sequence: TGTGCCAGCAGTCGTAGGGATTTCTACGAGCAGTACTTC.

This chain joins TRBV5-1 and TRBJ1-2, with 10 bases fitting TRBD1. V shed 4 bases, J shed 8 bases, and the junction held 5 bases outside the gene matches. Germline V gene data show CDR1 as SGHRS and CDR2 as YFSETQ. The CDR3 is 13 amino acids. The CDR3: CASSTETGGGYTF. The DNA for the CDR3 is TGCGCCAGCAGCACCGAGACAGGGGGCGGCTACACCTTC.

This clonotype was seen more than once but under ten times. DNA of the CDR3: TGTGCCAGCAGCTCCGGGACTGGGGTCGAGCAGTACTTC. Its protein product is CASSSGTGVEQYF. The rearrangement uses TRBV5-6 and TRBJ2-7, with a weak D call TRBD2 (6 bases). The germline CDR1 and CDR2 sequences are SGHDT and YYEEEE. The ends were cut back, 3 bases at V and 6 bases at J, with 13 bases in the middle. The CDR3 contains 13 residues.

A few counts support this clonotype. The CDR3 loop is CASSQDLTGRQETQYF. CDR3 nucleotide sequence: TGTGCCAGCAGCCAAGATCTTACAGGGCGACAAGAGACCCAGTACTTC. This chain links TRBV14 with TRBJ2-5; possibly TRBD1 for D (6 bases). CDR3 length equals 16 residues. Germline loops: CDR1 SGHDN, CDR2 FVKESK. Between the trimmed V and J ends, which lost 0 bases and 2 bases, there was a span of 13 bases.

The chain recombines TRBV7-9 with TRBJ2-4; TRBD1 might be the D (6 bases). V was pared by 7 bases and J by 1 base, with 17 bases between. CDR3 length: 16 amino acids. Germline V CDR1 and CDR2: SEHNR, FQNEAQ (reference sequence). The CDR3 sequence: CASISPGDSAKNIQYF. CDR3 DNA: TGTGCCAGCATCTCCCCAGGGGATTCTGCCAAAAACATTCAGTACTTC.

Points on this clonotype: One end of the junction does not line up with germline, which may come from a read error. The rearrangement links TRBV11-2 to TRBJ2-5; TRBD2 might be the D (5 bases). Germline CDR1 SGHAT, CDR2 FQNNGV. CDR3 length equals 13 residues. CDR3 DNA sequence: TGTGCCACCAGCTTTGGGCCGGGGGAGACCCAGTACTTC. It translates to CATSFGPGETQYF.

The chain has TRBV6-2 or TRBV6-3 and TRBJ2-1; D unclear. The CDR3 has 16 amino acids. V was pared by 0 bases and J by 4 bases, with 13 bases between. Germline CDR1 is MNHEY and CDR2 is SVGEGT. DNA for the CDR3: TGTGCCAGCAGTTACTCGCCCCCCCTGGAGTACAATGAGCAGTTCTTC. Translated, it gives CASSYSPPLEYNEQFF.

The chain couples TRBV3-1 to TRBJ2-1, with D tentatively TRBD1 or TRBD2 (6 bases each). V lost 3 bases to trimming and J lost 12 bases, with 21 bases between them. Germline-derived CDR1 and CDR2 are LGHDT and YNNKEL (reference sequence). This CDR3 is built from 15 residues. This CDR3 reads CASSQIGGNPMGQFF. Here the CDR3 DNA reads TGTGCCAGCAGCCAGATAGGGGGGAATCCCATGGGGCAGTTCTTC.

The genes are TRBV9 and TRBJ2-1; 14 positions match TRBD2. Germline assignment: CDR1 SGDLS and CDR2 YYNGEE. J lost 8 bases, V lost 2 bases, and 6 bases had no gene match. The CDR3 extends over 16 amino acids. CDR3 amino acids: CASSVPGTSGSHEQFF. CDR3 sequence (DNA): TGTGCCAGCAGCGTTCCTGGGACTAGCGGGAGCCATGAGCAGTTCTTC.

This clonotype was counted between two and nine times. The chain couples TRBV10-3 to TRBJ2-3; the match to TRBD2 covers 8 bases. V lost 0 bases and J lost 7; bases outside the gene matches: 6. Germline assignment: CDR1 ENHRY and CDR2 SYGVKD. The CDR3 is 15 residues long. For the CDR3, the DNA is TGTGCCATCAGTGAGTCCGTCAGCGGGAGTAATACGCAGTATTTT. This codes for CAISESVSGSNTQYF.

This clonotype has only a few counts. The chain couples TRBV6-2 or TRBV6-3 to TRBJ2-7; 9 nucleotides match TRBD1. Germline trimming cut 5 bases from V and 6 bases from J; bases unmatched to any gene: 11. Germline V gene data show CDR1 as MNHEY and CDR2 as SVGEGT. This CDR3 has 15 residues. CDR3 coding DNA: TGTGCCAGCAGTGATCCGGGACAGGGCCCTTCCGAGCAGTACTTC. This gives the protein CASSDPGQGPSEQYF.

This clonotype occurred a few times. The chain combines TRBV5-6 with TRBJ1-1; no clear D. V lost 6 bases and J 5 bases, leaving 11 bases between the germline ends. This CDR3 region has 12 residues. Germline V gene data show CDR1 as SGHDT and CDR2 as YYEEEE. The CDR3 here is CASTAGPTEAFF. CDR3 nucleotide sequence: TGTGCCAGCACCGCCGGGCCAACTGAAGCTTTCTTT.

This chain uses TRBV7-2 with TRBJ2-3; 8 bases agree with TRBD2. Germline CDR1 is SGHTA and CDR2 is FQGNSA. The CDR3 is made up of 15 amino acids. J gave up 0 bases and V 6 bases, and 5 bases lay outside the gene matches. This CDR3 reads CASRLAVTSTDTQYF. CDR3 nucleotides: TGTGCCAGCAGACTAGCGGTTACTAGCACAGATACGCAGTATTTT.

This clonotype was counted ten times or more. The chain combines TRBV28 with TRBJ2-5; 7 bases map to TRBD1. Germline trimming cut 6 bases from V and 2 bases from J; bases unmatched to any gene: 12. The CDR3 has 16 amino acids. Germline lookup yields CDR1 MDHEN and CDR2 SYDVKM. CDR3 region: CASSPRQGRGQETQYF. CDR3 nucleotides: TGTGCCAGCAGCCCAAGACAGGGTCGTGGGCAAGAGACCCAGTACTTC.

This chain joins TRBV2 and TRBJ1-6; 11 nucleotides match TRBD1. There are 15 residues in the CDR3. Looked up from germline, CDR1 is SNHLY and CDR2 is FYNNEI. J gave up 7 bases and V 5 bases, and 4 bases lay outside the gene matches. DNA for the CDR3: TGTGCCAGCAGTAACCGGGACAGGGGGAATTCACCCCTCCACTTT. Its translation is CASSNRDRGNSPLHF.

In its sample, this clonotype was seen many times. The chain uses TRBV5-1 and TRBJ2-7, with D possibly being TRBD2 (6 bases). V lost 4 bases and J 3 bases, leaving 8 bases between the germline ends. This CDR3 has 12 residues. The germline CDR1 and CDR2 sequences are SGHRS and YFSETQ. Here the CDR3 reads CASSLGGYEQYF. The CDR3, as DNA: TGCGCCAGCAGCCTCGGGGGCTACGAGCAGTACTTC.

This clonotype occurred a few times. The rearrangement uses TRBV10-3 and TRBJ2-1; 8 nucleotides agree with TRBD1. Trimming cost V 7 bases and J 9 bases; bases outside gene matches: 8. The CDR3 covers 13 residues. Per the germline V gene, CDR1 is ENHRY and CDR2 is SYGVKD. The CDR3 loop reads CAITGQGPGEQFF. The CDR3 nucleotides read TGTGCCATCACCGGACAGGGCCCTGGTGAGCAGTTCTTC.

The CDR3 DNA follows: TGTGCCAGCAGCTTTACCTCGGGTGGGACTGAAGCTTTCTTT. Protein product: CASSFTSGGTEAFF. J is TRBJ1-1 and V is TRBV7-2, with unresolved D. Germline V gene lookup returns CDR1 SGHTA and CDR2 FQGNSA. The CDR3 has 14 amino acids. The ends were cut back, 3 bases at V and 5 bases at J, with 13 bases in the middle.

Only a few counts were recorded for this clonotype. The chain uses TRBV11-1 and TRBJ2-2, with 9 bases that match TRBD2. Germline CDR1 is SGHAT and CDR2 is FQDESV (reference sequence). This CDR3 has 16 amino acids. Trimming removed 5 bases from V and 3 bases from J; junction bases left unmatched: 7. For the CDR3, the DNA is TGTGCCAGCAGCCACCTAGCGGGGCTTGACACCGGGGAGCTGTTTTTT. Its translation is CASSHLAGLDTGELFF.

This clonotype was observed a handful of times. The CDR3: CASSEGRPPGGFLLKGNQPQHF. The CDR3 nucleotides read TGTGCCAGCAGTGAAGGCCGACCGCCAGGGGGCTTTCTCCTCAAGGGCAATCAGCCCCAGCATTTT. The chain carries TRBV2 and TRBJ1-5, with 8 nucleotides matching TRBD1. J lost 2 bases, V lost 1 base, and 22 bases had no gene match. The CDR3 sequence is 22 residues long. Germline loops: CDR1 SNHLY, CDR2 FYNNEI.

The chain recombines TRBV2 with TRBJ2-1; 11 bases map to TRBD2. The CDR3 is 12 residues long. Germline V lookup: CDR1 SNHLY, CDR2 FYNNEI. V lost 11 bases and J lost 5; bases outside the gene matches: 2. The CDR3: CAGTSGNNEQFF. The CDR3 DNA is TGTGCCGGGACTAGCGGTAACAATGAGCAGTTCTTC.

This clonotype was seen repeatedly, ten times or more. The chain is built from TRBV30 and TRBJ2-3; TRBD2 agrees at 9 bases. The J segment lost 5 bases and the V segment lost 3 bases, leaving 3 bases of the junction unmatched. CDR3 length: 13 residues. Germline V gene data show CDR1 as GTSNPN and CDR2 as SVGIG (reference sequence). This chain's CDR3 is CAWSGLARDTQYF. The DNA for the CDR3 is TGTGCCTGGAGCGGACTAGCGAGAGATACGCAGTATTTT.

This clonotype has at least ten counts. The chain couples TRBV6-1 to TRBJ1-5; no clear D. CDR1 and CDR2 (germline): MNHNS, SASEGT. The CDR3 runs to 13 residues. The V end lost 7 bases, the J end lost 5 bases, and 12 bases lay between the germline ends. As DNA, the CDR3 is TGTGCCAGCACGCTGATTCCGGATCAGCCCCAGCATTTT. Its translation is CASTLIPDQPQHF.

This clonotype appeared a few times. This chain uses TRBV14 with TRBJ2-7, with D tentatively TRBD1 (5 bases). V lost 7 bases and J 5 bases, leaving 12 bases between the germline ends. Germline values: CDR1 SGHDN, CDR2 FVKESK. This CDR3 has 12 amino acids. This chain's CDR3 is CASNRTGHEQYF. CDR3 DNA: TGTGCCAGCAATAGAACAGGCCACGAGCAGTACTTC.

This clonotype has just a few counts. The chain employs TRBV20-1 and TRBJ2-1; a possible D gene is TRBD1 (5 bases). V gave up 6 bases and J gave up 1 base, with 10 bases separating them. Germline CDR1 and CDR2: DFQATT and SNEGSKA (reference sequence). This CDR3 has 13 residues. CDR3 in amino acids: CSASGWSYNEQFF. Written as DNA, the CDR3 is TGCAGTGCCTCAGGGTGGTCCTACAATGAGCAGTTCTTC.

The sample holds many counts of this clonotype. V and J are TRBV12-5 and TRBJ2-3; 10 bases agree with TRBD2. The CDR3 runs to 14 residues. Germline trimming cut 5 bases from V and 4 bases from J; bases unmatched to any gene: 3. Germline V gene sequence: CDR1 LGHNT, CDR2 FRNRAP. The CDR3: CASGPAGGPDTQYF. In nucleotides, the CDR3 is TGTGCTAGTGGTCCAGCGGGGGGGCCAGATACGCAGTATTTT. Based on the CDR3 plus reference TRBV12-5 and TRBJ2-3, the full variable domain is DARVTQTPRHKVTEMGQEVTMRCQPILGHNTVFWYRQTMMQGLELLAYFRNRAPLDDSGMPKDRFSAEMPDATLATLKIQPSEPRDSAVYFCASGPAGGPDTQYFGPGTRLTVL.

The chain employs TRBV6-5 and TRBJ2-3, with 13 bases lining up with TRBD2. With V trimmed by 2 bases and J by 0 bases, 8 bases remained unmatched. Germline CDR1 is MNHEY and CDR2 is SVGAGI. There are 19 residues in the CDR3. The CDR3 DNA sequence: TGTGCCAGCAGTTACCCAACTAGCGGGGGGGCCTCAAGCACAGATACGCAGTATTTT. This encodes CASSYPTSGGASSTDTQYF.

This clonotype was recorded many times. The CDR3 protein is CWNNEQFF. In DNA form, the CDR3 reads TGTTGGAACAATGAGCAGTTCTTC. This chain links TRBV5-6 with TRBJ2-1; D remains ambiguous. Germline-derived CDR1 and CDR2 are SGHDT and YYEEEE. This CDR3 is 8 amino acids long. Filled out from reference TRBV5-6 and TRBJ2-1, the complete variable domain reads DAGVTQSPTHLIKTRGQQVTLRCSPKSGHDTVSWYQQALGQGPQFIFQYYEEEERQRGNFPDRFSGHQFPNYSSELNVNALLLGDSALYLCWNNEQFFGPGTRLTVL.

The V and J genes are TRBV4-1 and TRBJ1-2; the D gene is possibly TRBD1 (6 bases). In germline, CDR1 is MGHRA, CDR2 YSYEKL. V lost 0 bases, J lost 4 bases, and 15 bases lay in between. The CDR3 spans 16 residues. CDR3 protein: CASSQEGQPIPYGYTF. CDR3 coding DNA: TGCGCCAGCAGCCAAGAAGGACAGCCGATTCCCTATGGCTACACCTTC.

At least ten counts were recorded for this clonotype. The DNA of the CDR3 is TGTGCCAGCAAAGAGGTTGGGACTGAAGCTTTCTTT. This codes for CASKEVGTEAFF. The chain carries TRBV28 and TRBJ1-1; unclear D gene. Per germline, CDR1 MDHEN and CDR2 SYDVKM. V lost 7 bases to trimming and J lost 5 bases, with 11 bases between them. The CDR3 totals 12 residues.